The entry below describes one TCR beta chain. This clonotype has just a few counts. Its antigen is still unknown. No much larger clonotype is one base removed from it; base qualities were not supplied. This sample was included in a study of T cells in Graves' hyperthyroidism and ophthalmopathy (dated by TCRdb to about 2019). Describing the broader study: Peripheral blood samples were taken at initial diagnosis, before any treatment was given. The paper reports TCR Vbeta CDR3 sequencing of 130 to 150 peripheral blood samples: some 44 ophthalmopathy, under 80 hyperthyroidism and 17 progressor patients. TCR V-J signatures able to tell the groups apart were searched for in a discovery cohort of more than 90 patients, of whom about 40 had Graves' ophthalmopathy and some 60 had stable Graves' hyperthyroidism. An independent validation cohort of around 19 hyperthyroidism patients and 17 patients who later progressed to ophthalmopathy tested prospective prediction of ophthalmopathy. In addition, the study compared T-cell repertoires in thyroid tissue and in blood from a handful of Graves' hyperthyroidism patients. Once sampling was done, hyperthyroidism patients were given methimazole at a starting dose of 30 mg daily, whereas ophthalmopathy patients were given high-dose intravenous methylprednisolone. For training and testing, the roughly 97 patients in the discovery cohort were randomly divided in a 7:3 ratio.

TCR beta CDR3 regions were amplified from RNA transcripts. A first-round RT-PCR of the TCR CDR3 used the HTBI primer set with the Qiagen OneStep RT-PCR kit. Libraries were constructed in a second round of multiplex PCR, after which size selection and purification were performed. Paired-end sequencing of the libraries was performed with 100 bp reads on an Illumina HiSeq2000. Concerning the study's data processing: SOAPnuke was used to process the raw data, with reads discarded if the reads contained adapters or uncalled bases, had a mean Phred below 15, or lacked an exact constant-primer or identifier match. High-quality paired reads were merged using COPE v1.2.5, and each unique nucleotide sequence was defined as a clonotype. MiTCR v1.1 was used to align clonotypes to the IMGT TRBV, TRBD and TRBJ reference segments. Analysis was restricted to V-J combinations with a frequency above 0.0001, which covered over 98% of repertoires. A TCS score was defined as the ratio between F50 (clonal expansion) and ExV (chaos), using BLOSUM62-based TCRdist between CDR3 peptides within each V-J. Welch's t-statistics and random forest reduced around 550 V-J features to 10 to 15, which were used in a naive Bayes classifier (R e1071). Clones were called with MiXCR by TCRdb after fastp trimmed the public reads at Q25, and only in-frame beta chains were retained. Identical CDR3 protein sequences are pooled into one entry, listed with their most common genes and DNA. The V and J calls reflect TCRdb's pipeline rather than the authors' work. The table for this sample lists approximately 360,000 distinct CDR3 sequences; approximately 25% of them were counted only once. The ten largest clones add up to 73% of the sample.

Stable Graves' hyperthyroidism was defined as no progression to ophthalmopathy during 18 months of follow-up. Hyperthyroidism patients were newly diagnosed, with disease duration under 2 months, and aged 18 to 65 years. Exclusion was applied to patients with uncontrolled infections, other autoimmune diseases, pregnancy or lactation. Diagnoses were established on the basis of clinical symptoms, serum thyroxine and TRAb, thyroid ultrasound, and orbital computed tomography. PBMCs were separated from 8 to 10 ml of fresh peripheral blood using Ficoll-Paque density gradient centrifugation. Total RNA was extracted using Trizol reagent, and RNA quality was assessed on an Agilent 2100 Bioanalyzer. V is cut back by 0 bases and J by 1 base, with 3 bases in the junction unmatched. The germline V gene specifies SGHRS as CDR1 and YFSETQ as CDR2. The CDR3 starts with the cysteine, ends with the phenylalanine, and has 15 residues. This entry keeps only the CDR3 DNA: 45 bases, framed from base 1.

Overall study results and their limits: Most expanded thyroid clonotypes (frequency above 0.001) were also detected in blood, a finding suggesting that blood repertoires may reflect thyroid immune responses. Sample size was not statistically predetermined, and investigators were not blinded to group allocation. In cross-validation, a model built on a 13 V-J signature told ophthalmopathy apart from stable hyperthyroidism with under 90% sensitivity and approximately 84% specificity, and in testing the same model reached 80%/75%. In validation, progression to ophthalmopathy was predicted by the model with nearly 71% sensitivity and approximately 78% specificity, a median of about 6.8 months before onset.

Sequenced: blood. This receptor was taken from a man aged 45-65 years with Graves' hyperthyroidism. The chain uses TRBV5-1 and TRBJ1-1, with TRBD1 identical over 7 junction bases. The CDR3 loop reads CASSLDGTANTEAFF. The DNA sequence follows: TGCGCCAGCAGCTTGGACGGGACAGCGAACACTGAAGCTTTCTTT.